This T cell receptor (beta chain) was sequenced for a study of T cells in tuberculosis. Study summary: IGRA-negative adolescents, IGRA-positive adolescents with latent tuberculosis and adults with active tuberculosis formed this South African cohort.

The protocol was immunoSEQ multiplex PCR, while the TCRdb copy is restricted to in-frame clones and leaves out a portion. The sample records about 34,000 clones, under 95% being singletons. V shed 0 bases and J shed 6 bases, with 12 bases lying between them. The germline V gene has CDR1 MNHEY and CDR2 SMNVEV (reference sequence). The CDR3 loop spans 15 amino acids. Time point specified: new active TB diagnosis, blood taken before or within 7 days of starting treatment. The sequences come from PBMCs, collected at tuberculosis diagnosis. V usage is TRBV27 and J usage is TRBJ1-5; possibly TRBD1 for D (5 bases). The clonotype comes from an adult with tuberculosis. CDR3 amino acids: CASSLSKGLSQPQHF. CDR3 nucleotide sequence: TGTGCCAGCAGTTTATCGAAGGGGCTGAGTCAGCCCCAGCATTTT.